The 20 T cell receptor beta chains below were found in one sample sequenced in a study of blood T cell repertoires in COVID-19. TCRdb's copy holds only in-frame clones and misses some; the assay was immunoSEQ multiplex PCR. The sample includes 51,000 or so clones, about four fifths of them seen just once. The sample was peripheral blood. The source is a woman aged 80 or over with COVID-19, enrolled during active disease.

The V and J genes are TRBV30 and TRBJ2-5; the D gene is possibly TRBD2 (6 bases). Germline loops: CDR1 GTSNPN, CDR2 SVGIG (reference sequence). CDR3 length equals 12 residues. Trimming cost V 7 bases and J 4 bases, with 13 bases left between them. This chain's CDR3 is CAFDGGGETQYF. The CDR3 DNA follows: TGTGCCTTCGATGGGGGAGGAGAGACCCAGTACTTC.

CDR3 nucleotides: TGTGCCAGTAGTTCGCTCCGCGGGGCCGGAAACACCATATATTTT. This translates into CASSSLRGAGNTIYF. The chain combines TRBV19 with TRBJ1-3; a weak D match, TRBD1 (5 bases). With 5 bases removed from V and 4 bases from J, the gap between germline ends came to 15 bases. CDR1 is LNHDA and CDR2 is SQIVND in the germline V gene (reference sequence). This CDR3 comprises 15 residues.

This clone has only a few counts. The CDR3 coding sequence is TGTGCCTGCCAAAGGACTAGCGGGACAGTAGAGCAGTTCTTC. Encoded protein: CACQRTSGTVEQFF. The chain uses TRBV30 and TRBJ2-1; 12 bases align to TRBD2. Trimming at V came to 6 bases and at J to 10 bases, leaving 10 bases not matched to a gene. This CDR3 comprises 14 residues. The germline V gene encodes CDR1 GTSNPN and CDR2 SVGIG (reference sequence).

The J gene is TRBJ2-3, the V gene TRBV9; D not resolved. The CDR3 extends over 12 amino acids. From germline, CDR1 is SGDLS and CDR2 YYNGEE. The germline V and J ends were trimmed by 2 bases and 5 bases, with 6 bases remaining between them. The CDR3 here is CASSVTGDTQYF. The CDR3, as DNA: TGTGCCAGCAGCGTCACTGGAGATACGCAGTATTTT.

This sequence joins TRBV5-1 and TRBJ2-5; D might be TRBD2 (5 bases). CDR1 is SGHRS, CDR2 YFSETQ, per germline. The CDR3 runs 13 residues. Trimming cost V 5 bases and J 7 bases, with 15 bases left between them. The CDR3 loop is CASRELAEGTQYF. CDR3 coding DNA: TGCGCCAGCAGAGAGCTAGCCGAGGGGACCCAGTACTTC.

The sample holds a few counts of this clone. The chain links TRBV2 to TRBJ2-7; 7 positions agree with TRBD2. Unmatched junction bases numbered 1, after V lost 7 bases and J lost 4 bases. The CDR3 runs 11 residues. CDR1 SNHLY and CDR2 FYNNEI come from the germline V gene. CDR3 bases: TGTGCCAGCACGGGAGGATACGAGCAGTACTTC. This translates into CASTGGYEQYF.

The V and J genes are TRBV6-5 and TRBJ1-2; possible D gene TRBD1, 5 bases. Germline CDR1 is MNHEY and CDR2 is SVGAGI. Trimming removed 0 bases from V and 7 bases from J, with 12 bases in between. This CDR3 comprises 14 residues. The CDR3 reads CASSYSSVGAGYTF. For the CDR3, the DNA is TGTGCCAGCAGTTACTCGTCTGTTGGGGCTGGCTACACCTTC.

This clone qualifies as medium-sized. This rearrangement joins TRBV19 to TRBJ2-2; 8 nucleotides agree with TRBD2. Trimming took 5 bases from V and 7 from J; bases not matched to a gene: 6. Germline V CDR1 and CDR2: LNHDA, SQIVND (reference sequence). CDR3 length equals 14 residues. The CDR3 spells CASSLAGFGGELFF. The CDR3 nucleotides read TGTGCCAGTAGTTTAGCGGGATTCGGCGGGGAGCTGTTTTTT.

The chain has TRBV5-1 and TRBJ1-2; D not certain. Germline CDR1 is SGHRS and CDR2 is YFSETQ. The CDR3 has 12 residues. Trimming removed 0 bases from V and 6 bases from J, with 6 bases in between. The CDR3 loop reads CASSLVGHGYTF. In DNA, the CDR3 is TGCGCCAGCAGCTTGGTCGGTCATGGCTACACCTTC.

This clone has more than one count but fewer than ten. This chain links TRBV2 with TRBJ2-3; perhaps TRBD1 as D (6 bases). The CDR3 has 14 residues. CDR1 is SNHLY and CDR2 is FYNNEI in the germline V gene. Trimming left V 5 bases short and J 2 bases short, with 11 bases between. The CDR3 DNA reads TGTGCCAGCAGTACACAGGGTAACACAGATACGCAGTATTTT. Translation: CASSTQGNTDTQYF.

This chain joins TRBV12-3 or TRBV12-4 and TRBJ2-3; tentative D call: TRBD1 (5 bases). V was cut by 11 bases and J by 2 bases, with 14 bases left in between. CDR3 length: 13 residues. The CDR3 DNA is TGTGCCTGTCACAGGCCTCCCACAGATACGCAGTATTTT. Translation gives CACHRPPTDTQYF.

This clone was counted only a few times. The rearrangement links TRBV5-6 to TRBJ2-7; D is uncertain. CDR1 SGHDT and CDR2 YYEEEE come from the germline V gene. Trimming stripped 1 base from V and 4 bases from J, with 6 bases between. The CDR3 runs to 12 residues. The DNA of the CDR3 is TGTGCCAGCAGCTTGCTTAGTTACGAGCAGTACTTC. Its protein is CASSLLSYEQYF.

This chain uses TRBV9 with TRBJ1-5, with D unresolved. CDR1 SGDLS and CDR2 YYNGEE come from the germline V gene. This CDR3 contains 14 residues. Trimming took off 0 bases at V and 7 bases at J, with 11 bases between the two ends. CDR3 nucleotide sequence: TGTGCCAGCAGCGTAGATGCAGGAAGGCAGCCCCAGCATTTT. Residues: CASSVDAGRQPQHF.

The rearrangement links TRBV9 to TRBJ2-7; 14 nucleotides agree with TRBD2. V lost 3 bases to trimming and J lost 6 bases; unmatched junction nucleotides: 11. The CDR3 is 17 amino acids. CDR1 and CDR2 (germline): SGDLS, YYNGEE. The CDR3, as DNA: TGTGCCAGCAGCGCTGGCCGCCCGGGGACTAGCGGGAGCGAGCAGTACTTC. This codes for CASSAGRPGTSGSEQYF.

This chain joins TRBV19 and TRBJ2-7; 8 nucleotides align to TRBD1. J lost 3 bases, V lost 2 bases, and 3 bases had no gene match. The V gene's germline CDR1 is LNHDA and CDR2 SQIVND (reference sequence). The CDR3 extends over 14 amino acids. This CDR3 is CASSITGGDYEQYF. CDR3 DNA: TGTGCCAGTAGTATAACAGGGGGTGACTACGAGCAGTACTTC.

V is TRBV21-1 and J is TRBJ2-7; the table's D call, TRBD2, has no DNA check behind it. TRBV21-1 is a listed pseudogene. This CDR3 spans 17 amino acids. The CDR3 coding sequence is TGTGCCAGCAGCAAAGTAACTAGCGGAGGGAGCTCCTACGAGCAGTACTTC. Residues: CASSKVTSGGSSYEQYF.

V is TRBV19 and J is TRBJ1-1; 9 nucleotides align to TRBD1. Per germline, CDR1 LNHDA and CDR2 SQIVND (reference sequence). The CDR3 runs to 15 residues. The J segment lost 2 bases and the V segment lost 4 bases, leaving 5 bases of the junction unmatched. CDR3 sequence reads: CASSTPGQGNTEAFF. The CDR3 DNA is TGTGCCAGTAGTACACCGGGACAGGGTAACACTGAAGCTTTCTTT.

This clone was detected only a few times. This chain uses TRBV19 with TRBJ1-1; 8 bases align to TRBD1. Germline V gene data show CDR1 as LNHDA and CDR2 as SQIVND (reference sequence). The CDR3 runs to 15 residues. V gave up 10 bases and J gave up 2 bases; unmatched junction bases: 12. The DNA for the CDR3 is TGTGCCACACGACAGGGGCGGTCTTTAAACACTGAAGCTTTCTTT. This sequence encodes CATRQGRSLNTEAFF.

This chain uses TRBV4-1 with TRBJ2-7, with TRBD1 matching 10 bases. V shed 3 bases, J shed 0 bases, and the junction held 5 bases outside the gene matches. The CDR3 has 16 amino acids. In germline, CDR1 is MGHRA, CDR2 YSYEKL. DNA for the CDR3: TGCGCCAGCAGCCAGCCGGGACAGGGGCTCTCCTACGAGCAGTACTTC. It codes for CASSQPGQGLSYEQYF.

J is TRBJ2-5 and V is TRBV12-5; 8 bases map to TRBD1. Germline CDR1 LGHNT, CDR2 FRNRAP. The CDR3 is 14 residues long. The V segment lost 5 bases and the J segment 1 base; nucleotides outside the gene matches: 3. The CDR3 protein is CASGEQGGQETQYF. CDR3 in DNA: TGTGCTAGTGGTGAACAGGGGGGCCAAGAGACCCAGTACTTC.